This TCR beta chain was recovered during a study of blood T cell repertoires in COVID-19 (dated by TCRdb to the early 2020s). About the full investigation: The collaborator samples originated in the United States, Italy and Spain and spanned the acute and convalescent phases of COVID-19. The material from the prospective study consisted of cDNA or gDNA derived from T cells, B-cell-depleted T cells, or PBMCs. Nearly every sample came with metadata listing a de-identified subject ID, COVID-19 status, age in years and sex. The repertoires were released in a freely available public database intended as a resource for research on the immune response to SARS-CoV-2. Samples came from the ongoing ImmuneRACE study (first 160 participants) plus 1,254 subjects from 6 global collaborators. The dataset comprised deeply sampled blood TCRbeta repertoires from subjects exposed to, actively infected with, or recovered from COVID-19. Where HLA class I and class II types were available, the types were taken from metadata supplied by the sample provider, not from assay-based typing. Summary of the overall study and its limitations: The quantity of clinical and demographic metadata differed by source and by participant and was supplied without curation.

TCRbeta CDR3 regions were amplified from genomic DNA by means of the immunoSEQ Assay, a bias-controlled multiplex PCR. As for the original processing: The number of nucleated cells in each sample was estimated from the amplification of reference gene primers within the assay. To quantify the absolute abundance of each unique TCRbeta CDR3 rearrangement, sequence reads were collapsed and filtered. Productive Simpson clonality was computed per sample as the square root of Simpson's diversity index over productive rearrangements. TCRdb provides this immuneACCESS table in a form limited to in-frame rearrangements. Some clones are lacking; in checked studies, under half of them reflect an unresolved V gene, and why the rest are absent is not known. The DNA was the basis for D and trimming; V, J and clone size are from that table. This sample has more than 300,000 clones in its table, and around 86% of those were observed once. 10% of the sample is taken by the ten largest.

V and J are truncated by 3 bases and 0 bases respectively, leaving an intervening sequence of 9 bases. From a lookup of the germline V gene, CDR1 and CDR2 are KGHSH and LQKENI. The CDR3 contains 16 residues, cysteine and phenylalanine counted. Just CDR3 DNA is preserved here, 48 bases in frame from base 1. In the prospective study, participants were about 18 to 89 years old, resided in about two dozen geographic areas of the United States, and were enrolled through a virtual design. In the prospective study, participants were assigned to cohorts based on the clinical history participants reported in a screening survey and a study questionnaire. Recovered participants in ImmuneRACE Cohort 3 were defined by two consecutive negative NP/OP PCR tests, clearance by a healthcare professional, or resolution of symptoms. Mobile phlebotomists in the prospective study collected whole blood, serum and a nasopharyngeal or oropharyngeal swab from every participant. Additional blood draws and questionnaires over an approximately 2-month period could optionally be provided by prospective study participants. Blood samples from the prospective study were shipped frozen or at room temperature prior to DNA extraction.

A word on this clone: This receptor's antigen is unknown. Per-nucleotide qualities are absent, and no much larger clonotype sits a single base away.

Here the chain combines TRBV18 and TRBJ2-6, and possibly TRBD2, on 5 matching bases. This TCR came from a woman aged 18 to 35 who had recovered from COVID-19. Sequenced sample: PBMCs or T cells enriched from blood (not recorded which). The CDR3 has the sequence CASSPRRDSGANVLTF. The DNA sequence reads TGTGCCAGCTCACCGCGACGGGACTCTGGGGCCAACGTCCTGACTTTC.